This entry is about one TCR beta chain. Sequencing relied on a cDNA template that was reverse transcribed from extracted RNA. The repertoire was sequenced with immunoSEQ multiplex PCR; TCRdb's copy has only in-frame clones and lacks some. The data show about 180,000 clones, roughly 65% seen once. The data stem from a study of CD8+ T cells in alopecia areata. Study overall: Treated patients were given oral tofacitinib, which was dosed at 5 to 10 mg twice daily.

CDR3 length: 17 residues. V lost 4 bases and J lost 4; bases outside the gene matches: 11. The germline V gene encodes CDR1 LNHNV and CDR2 YYDKDF (reference sequence). As part of sample collection, lesional scalp punch biopsies and peripheral blood were taken from alopecia areata patients. The source was CD4+ T cells sorted from blood, collected at week 0. This chain connects TRBV15 to TRBJ1-1; 11 positions match TRBD1. This TCR was recovered from a human donor with alopecia areata. Written as DNA, the CDR3 is TGTGCCACCAGCAAAGGGTCCGGGGGGACAGGGGGCACTGAAGCTTTCTTT. Residues: CATSKGSGGTGGTEAFF.